Listed below are T cell receptor beta chains from one sample, sequenced in a study of neurological immune-mediated disorders. Each CDR3 protein gets one entry after TCRdb re-called the 5' RACE reads with MiXCR. The sample includes around 60,000 distinct CDR3 sequences, 3% to 4% of them seen just once. The source material was PBMCs. The origin of the receptors is a woman aged 55-75 years with multiple sclerosis. The CDR3 runs from the conserved cysteine through the conserved F or W. D genes are given only for firm matches. Clone size is not always given. Where it is, it says once, few, many or a class for expanded clones.

15	TRBJ1-6	many	.	TRBV7-9	TGTGCCAGCAGCTTAGACCTTACAGGAGGTTCACCCCTCCACTTT	CASSLDLTGGSPLHF
13	TRBJ2-1	many	TRBD2	TRBV5-1	TGCGCCAGCAGCTCTAGCGGTCGGAATGAGCAGTTCTTC	CASSSSGRNEQFF
14	TRBJ2-3	many	.	TRBV5-1	TGCGCCAGCAGCTTGGGCTCCTCCACAGATACGCAGTATTTT	CASSLGSSTDTQYF
15	TRBJ2-7	many	TRBD1	TRBV5-1	TGCGCCAGCAGCTTGTTCGGGGACAGGGCCTACGAGCAGTACTTC	CASSLFGDRAYEQYF
19	TRBJ1-2	many	TRBD1	TRBV5-1	TGCGCCAGCAGCGGTTGGCACCTGGGGACAGGGAAAACGGACTATGGCTACACCTTC	CASSGWHLGTGKTDYGYTF
16	TRBJ2-3	many	.	TRBV6-2/TRBV6-3	TGTGCCAGCAGTTACGGGGACCGCCTTCTCACAGATACGCAGTATTTT	CASSYGDRLLTDTQYF
13	TRBJ1-4	many	.	TRBV7-2	TGTGCCAGCCGAGAGGTCCTTAATGAAAAACTGTTTTTT	CASREVLNEKLFF
15	TRBJ1-5	many	TRBD1	TRBV11-2	TGTGCCAGCAGCCGAGGGACAGGGGATGGCCAGCCCCAGCATTTT	CASSRGTGDGQPQHF
13	TRBJ2-7	many	.	TRBV6-5	TGTGCCAGCAGGGGCCTCGAAACTTACGAGCAGTACTTC	CASRGLETYEQYF
15	TRBJ1-5	many	.	TRBV2	TGTGCCAGCAGTGAGGGGGAGGGAAGCAATCAGCCCCAGCATTTT	CASSEGEGSNQPQHF
16	TRBJ1-5	many	.	TRBV6-2/TRBV6-3	TGTGCCAGCAGAGGCCGTTTCACCGGGACATATCAGCCCCAGCATTTT	CASRGRFTGTYQPQHF
16	TRBJ2-5	many	.	TRBV20-1	TGCAGTGCTAGAGACTTGGGACATTTGTACCAAGAGACCCAGTACTTC	CSARDLGHLYQETQYF
16	TRBJ2-2	many	.	TRBV5-1	TGCGCCAGCAGCCCACACAGGGATGCGAACACCGGGGAGCTGTTTTTT	CASSPHRDANTGELFF
15	TRBJ2-2	many	TRBD1	TRBV11-2	TGTGCCAGCAGCTTAGCCGGCAGGGGGACCGGGGAGCTGTTTTTT	CASSLAGRGTGELFF
17	TRBJ2-2	many	TRBD1	TRBV7-2	TGTGCCAGCAGCTTAGGAGGCACAGGGGAGAACGCCGGGGAGCTGTTTTTT	CASSLGGTGENAGELFF
16	TRBJ2-3	many	TRBD1	TRBV5-5	TGTGCCAGCAGCCATACAGGACAGGGCCCCACAGATACGCAGTATTTT	CASSHTGQGPTDTQYF
15	TRBJ1-4	.	.	TRBV6-5	TGTGCCAGCAGTTACTCAGTAAAACCCTATGAAAAACTGTTTTTT	CASSYSVKPYEKLFF
13	TRBJ1-1	many	TRBD1	TRBV29-1	TGCAGCGGAAAACAGGGGTCGAACACTGAAGCTTTCTTT	CSGKQGSNTEAFF
15	TRBJ2-7	many	TRBD2	TRBV5-1	TGCGCCAGCAGCTTCGTGGCGGGAGATGGCTACGAGCAGTACTTC	CASSFVAGDGYEQYF
16	TRBJ2-2	many	TRBD1	TRBV24-1	TGTGCCACCAGTGACCCGGGACAGTCGAACACCGGGGAGCTGTTTTTT	CATSDPGQSNTGELFF
17	TRBJ2-5	many	.	TRBV7-9	TGTGCCAGCAGCTTTCCGGGGGCGCGTCCGGGCCGGGAGACCCAGTACTTC	CASSFPGARPGRETQYF
15	TRBJ1-2	many	.	TRBV6-1	TGTGCCAGCAGTGAGTCCGGGACATGGGACTATGGCTACACCTTC	CASSESGTWDYGYTF
14	TRBJ2-7	many	.	TRBV6-5	TGTGCCAGCGGCTCCCCTGTGGGAGGAAACGAGCAGTACTTC	CASGSPVGGNEQYF
16	TRBJ1-2	medium-sized	.	TRBV12-3/TRBV12-4	TGTGCCAGCAGTTTAGCCTCAGGACGCAATCCCTATGGCTACACCTTC	CASSLASGRNPYGYTF
16	TRBJ2-7	.	TRBD2	TRBV6-5	TGTGCCAGCAGTTCCCTACTAGCGGGGGGCCCCTACGAGCAGTACTTC	CASSSLLAGGPYEQYF
19	TRBJ2-2	many	TRBD2	TRBV7-2	TGTGCCAGCCCGAGCGCCCTAGCGGGGCGTTCGCGAAGCACCGGGGAGCTGTTTTTT	CASPSALAGRSRSTGELFF
13	TRBJ2-7	many	TRBD1	TRBV20-1	TGCAGTGCTAGGGGGACAGTAGAGTACGAGCAGTACTTC	CSARGTVEYEQYF
13	TRBJ1-5	many	.	TRBV24-1	TGTGCCACCAGTCAACAGACCGGTCAGCCCCAGCATTTT	CATSQQTGQPQHF
13	TRBJ2-5	many	.	TRBV24-1	TGTGCCACCAGACAGGGTGGAGAAGAGACCCAGTACTTC	CATRQGGEETQYF
17	TRBJ2-3	many	.	TRBV21-1	TGTGCCAGCTCGAGACTCCGGGACAGGGGGCGCACAGATACGCAGTATTTT	CASSRLRDRGRTDTQYF
14	TRBJ2-2	many	.	TRBV7-2	TGTGCCAGCAGCTTAGTTGACGGCACCGGGGAGCTGTTTTTT	CASSLVDGTGELFF
18	TRBJ2-3	many	TRBD2	TRBV7-2	TGTGCCAGCAGCTTAGCCATTGAACTGGCTAGCGGGAGGGATACGCAGTATTTT	CASSLAIELASGRDTQYF
13	TRBJ1-5	many	.	TRBV7-3	TGTGCCAGCAGCTGGGGTCCGAATCAGCCCCAGCATTTT	CASSWGPNQPQHF
15	TRBJ2-7	many	.	TRBV7-8	TGTGCCAGCAGCTTAGTAGGGAACACTATCTACGAGCAGTACTTC	CASSLVGNTIYEQYF
14	TRBJ2-7	.	.	TRBV18	TGTGCCAGCTCACCACGGGGAAGGGTCTACGAGCAGTACTTC	CASSPRGRVYEQYF
12	TRBJ1-1	many	TRBD1	TRBV20-1	TGCAGTGCTAGAAAAGGGGGCCTTGGAGCTTTCTTT	CSARKGGLGAFF
12	TRBJ2-2	many	.	TRBV9	TGTGCCAGCAGCGTAGCTTCCGGGGAGCTGTTTTTT	CASSVASGELFF
14	TRBJ1-1	few	.	TRBV29-1	TGCAGCGTTGAGGGTCAGGGAGGTAGGACTGAAGCTTTCTTT	CSVEGQGGRTEAFF
14	TRBJ2-7	many	.	TRBV4-3	TGCGCCAGCAGCCCAAGGGTGGGCCACTACGAGCAGTACTTC	CASSPRVGHYEQYF
14	TRBJ1-5	few	TRBD1	TRBV20-1	TGCAGTGCTAGAGTTGGGACAGGGATCCAGCCCCAGCATTTT	CSARVGTGIQPQHF
15	TRBJ2-7	many	TRBD2	TRBV7-9	TGTGCCAGCAGCCTCCAGACCGGGGGGGCAACCGAGCAGTACTTC	CASSLQTGGATEQYF
14	TRBJ2-7	many	TRBD1	TRBV7-7	TGTGCCAGCAGCCGGGACAGGGGGAAAGGCGAGCAGTACTTC	CASSRDRGKGEQYF
15	TRBJ1-3	few	.	TRBV9	TGTGCCAGCAGCGTAGACCCAGGGCCAGGAAACACCATATATTTT	CASSVDPGPGNTIYF
13	TRBJ1-2	many	.	TRBV7-9	TGTGCCAGCAGCAAGCCTGGACAAGGAGGCTACACCTTC	CASSKPGQGGYTF
15	TRBJ2-7	few	TRBD1	TRBV5-1	TGCGCCAGCAGCCTGAGGACAGGGGCCTCCTACGAGCAGTACTTC	CASSLRTGASYEQYF
14	TRBJ2-7	many	.	TRBV6-5	TGTGCCAGCAGTAGGGTCCTACCCTCCTACGAGCAGTACTTC	CASSRVLPSYEQYF
16	TRBJ2-5	many	TRBD2	TRBV5-1	TGCGCCAGCAGCTTGGCGGTGGCGGGGGGCCAAGAGACCCAGTACTTC	CASSLAVAGGQETQYF
16	TRBJ1-2	many	.	TRBV28	TGTGCCAGCAGTTTCCTAGGACGGGGGGCCGACTATGGCTACACCTTC	CASSFLGRGADYGYTF
14	TRBJ2-5	many	TRBD1	TRBV3-1	TGTGCCAGCAGCACCCGGACAGGGCAAGAGACCCAGTACTTC	CASSTRTGQETQYF
12	TRBJ1-2	.	TRBD1	TRBV12-3/TRBV12-4	TGTGCCAGCAGTCTGACAGGGGGAGGCTACATCTTC	CASSLTGGGYIF
13	TRBJ2-3	many	.	TRBV29-1	TGCAGCGTTGGAGGAGGGTCGGCAGATACGCAGTATTTT	CSVGGGSADTQYF
13	TRBJ1-6	many	.	TRBV2	TGTGCCAGCCTGGGATTTGAGAATTCACCCCTCCACTTT	CASLGFENSPLHF
15	TRBJ1-2	many	TRBD1	TRBV14	TGTGCCAGCAGCCCAGACGGGACAGGGTACTATGGCTACACCTTC	CASSPDGTGYYGYTF
11	TRBJ2-1	many	.	TRBV20-1	TGCAGTGCTAGAGACCGGGTCGGGGTGTTCTTC	CSARDRVGVFF
17	TRBJ2-1	many	TRBD2	TRBV3-1	TGTGCCAGCAGCCAAATGGGACTAGCGGATGTAGACAATGAGCAGTTCTTC	CASSQMGLADVDNEQFF